What follows are 24 T cell receptor beta chains derived from one specimen sequenced in a study of T cell responses to AZD1222 COVID-19 vaccine. Here immunoSEQ multiplex PCR was the method, and the copy in TCRdb shows in-frame clones only, minus some. The sample contains some 130,000 clones, 85% to 95% of which appear only once. Sample: peripheral blood, taken 28 days after the second AZD1222 dose. Receptor source: an adult who received the AZD1222 COVID-19 vaccine.

V gene TRBV28 combines with J gene TRBJ1-6; the match to TRBD1 covers 8 bases. Germline CDR1 and CDR2: MDHEN and SYDVKM. Trimming took 2 bases from V and 8 from J; bases not matched to a gene: 17. This CDR3 is 19 amino acids long. CDR3 amino acids: CASSLKWLGRDRTHSPLHF. The CDR3 coding sequence is TGTGCCAGCAGTTTAAAGTGGTTGGGGAGGGACAGGACCCATTCACCCCTCCACTTT. Variable domain in full (rest from reference TRBV28 and TRBJ1-6): DVKVTQSSRYLVKRTGEKVFLECVQDMDHENMFWYRQDPGLGLRLIYFSYDVKMKEKGDIPEGYSVSREKKERFSLILESASTNQTSMYLCASSLKWLGRDRTHSPLHFGNGTRLTVT.

The gene calls are TRBV27 and TRBJ1-5; 7 bases match TRBD1. The CDR3 extends over 17 amino acids. Germline-derived CDR1 and CDR2 are MNHEY and SMNVEV (reference sequence). J gave up 3 bases and V 2 bases, and 10 bases lay outside the gene matches. The CDR3 bases are TGTGCCAGCAGTTTACAGGGGGGTGCAATTGACAATCAGCCCCAGCATTTT. This encodes CASSLQGGAIDNQPQHF.

The rearrangement links TRBV27 to TRBJ2-3, with no clear D. Germline V gene sequence: CDR1 MNHEY, CDR2 SMNVEV (reference sequence). This CDR3 comprises 15 residues. Trimming took 2 bases from V and 4 from J, leaving 13 bases between them. CDR3 in DNA: TGTGCCAGCAGTTTAACGGCTAGTCCCCCAGATACGCAGTATTTT. This gives the protein CASSLTASPPDTQYF.

The V gene is TRBV19, the J gene TRBJ2-7, with TRBD1 matching 9 bases. V lost 6 bases and J lost 2; bases outside the gene matches: 2. The CDR3 has 13 amino acids. Germline V gene sequence: CDR1 LNHDA, CDR2 SQIVND (reference sequence). In DNA form, the CDR3 reads TGTGCCAGTAGGGACAGGGGAACCTACGAGCAGTACTTC. This sequence encodes CASRDRGTYEQYF.

The V gene is TRBV3-1 (or the pseudogene TRBV3-2), the J gene TRBJ1-5, with D possibly being TRBD1 (5 bases). Germline lookup yields CDR1 LGHDT and CDR2 YNNKEL (reference sequence). V dropped 0 bases and J dropped 2 bases, with 14 bases sitting between them. This CDR3 has 17 residues. The CDR3 loop reads CASSQDSGRVGNQPQHF. Written as DNA, the CDR3 is TGTGCCAGCAGCCAAGATTCAGGGCGAGTGGGCAATCAGCCCCAGCATTTT.

This clone came up once. This chain uses TRBV4-1 with TRBJ2-1; 9 bases fit TRBD2. This CDR3 has 17 amino acids. In germline, CDR1 is MGHRA, CDR2 YSYEKL. J gave up 8 bases and V 1 base, and 12 bases lay outside the gene matches. The CDR3 DNA is TGCGCCAGCAGCCAAGGCGCAGGGACTAGCAAGTTCTATGAGCAGTTCTTC. Amino acids: CASSQGAGTSKFYEQFF.

CDR3 bases: TGTGCCAGCAGTAGGAATCAGGGAACTAATGAAAAACTGTTTTTT. Encoded protein: CASSRNQGTNEKLFF. The V gene is TRBV6-5, the J gene TRBJ1-4, with D possibly being TRBD1 (5 bases). V dropped 5 bases and J dropped 1 base, with 11 bases sitting between them. Germline V gives CDR1 MNHEY, CDR2 SVGAGI. CDR3 length: 15 residues.

The chain has TRBV6-5 and TRBJ1-1; no reliable D call. Deletions cut 0 bases from V and 7 bases from J, with 9 bases between. The CDR3 contains 13 residues. The germline V gene has CDR1 MNHEY and CDR2 SVGAGI. The CDR3 nucleotides read TGTGCCAGCAGTTACTCGGCGGGATTTGAAGCTTTCTTT. Protein product: CASSYSAGFEAFF.

The chain uses TRBV30 and TRBJ1-5; a possible D gene is TRBD1 (6 bases). Trimming took 2 bases from V and 6 from J, leaving 11 bases between them. This CDR3 spans 13 amino acids. Germline CDR1 is GTSNPN and CDR2 is SVGIG (reference sequence). The CDR3 protein is CAWSFGGPQPQHF. Written as DNA, the CDR3 is TGTGCCTGGAGTTTCGGGGGGCCTCAGCCCCAGCATTTT.

This chain joins TRBV7-9 and TRBJ2-3, with D uncertain. CDR1 and CDR2 (germline): SEHNR, FQNEAQ (reference sequence). Trimming left V 5 bases short and J 7 bases short, with 13 bases between. This CDR3 has 13 residues. This CDR3 reads CASSLGVGYTQYF. The CDR3 nucleotides are TGTGCCAGCAGCCTAGGAGTCGGGTATACGCAGTATTTT.

This chain connects TRBV11-3 to TRBJ1-3; D ambiguous. Germline CDR1 SGHNT, CDR2 YENEEA. The CDR3 sequence is 16 residues long. V lost 0 bases and J 2 bases, leaving 11 bases between the germline ends. The CDR3 reads CASSLDAAGPGNTIYF. In nucleotides, the CDR3 is TGTGCCAGCAGCTTAGATGCTGCCGGTCCTGGAAACACCATATATTTT.

This clone showed up just a few times. The gene calls are TRBV2 and TRBJ2-3, with D perhaps matching TRBD2 (7 bases). The V and J ends lost 8 bases and 2 bases respectively, with 14 bases between them. The V gene's germline CDR1 is SNHLY and CDR2 FYNNEI. The CDR3 is made up of 14 amino acids. The CDR3 coding sequence is TGTGCCAGCCGGAGGGGGGGCCCCACAGATACGCAGTATTTT. This gives the protein CASRRGGPTDTQYF. The full variable domain, rest sourced from reference TRBV2 and TRBJ2-3, is EPEVTQTPSHQVTQMGQEVILRCVPISNHLYFYWYRQILGQKVEFLVSFYNNEISEKSEIFDDQFSVERPDGSNFTLKIRSTKLEDSAMYFCASRRGGPTDTQYFGPGTRLTVL.

The gene calls are TRBV28 and TRBJ2-7; 12 bases map to TRBD1. Germline loops: CDR1 MDHEN, CDR2 SYDVKM. The CDR3 has 18 residues. V trimming: 6 bases; J trimming: 5 bases; junction bases outside the gene matches: 17. CDR3 DNA: TGTGCCAGCAGCCCCCGGGACAGGGGGCAGGGAGAAGTCCACGAGCAGTACTTC. Translated: CASSPRDRGQGEVHEQYF.

This chain connects TRBV18 to TRBJ1-4, with D unclear. CDR3 length equals 13 residues. Germline CDR1 reads KGHSH; CDR2 reads LQKENI. The germline V and J ends were trimmed by 6 bases and 4 bases, with 9 bases remaining between them. Here the CDR3 reads CASSRAGNEKLFF. CDR3 nucleotide sequence: TGTGCCAGCTCGAGGGCGGGTAATGAAAAACTGTTTTTT.

The rearrangement joins TRBV7-8 to TRBJ1-5; 7 positions agree with TRBD1. CDR3 length equals 14 residues. CDR1 and CDR2 from the germline V gene are SGHVS and FQNEAQ. V shed 5 bases, J shed 7 bases, and the junction held 8 bases outside the gene matches. CDR3 nucleotides: TGTGCCAGCAGCCTAGGGGGCGCGACCCAGCCCCAGCATTTT. Residues: CASSLGGATQPQHF. Variable domain in full (rest from reference TRBV7-8 and TRBJ1-5): GAGVSQSPRYKVAKRGQDVALRCDPISGHVSLFWYQQALGQGPEFLTYFQNEAQLDKSGLPSDRFFAERPEGSVSTLKIQRTQQEDSAVYLCASSLGGATQPQHFGDGTRLSIL.

The V call is TRBV9, the J call TRBJ2-2; tentative D call: TRBD2 (6 bases). Germline V CDR1 and CDR2: SGDLS, YYNGEE. V lost 3 bases and J 4 bases, leaving 13 bases between the germline ends. The CDR3 runs to 15 residues. In nucleotides, the CDR3 is TGTGCCAGCAGCGCTTCTGGCGGGGTCACCGGGGAGCTGTTTTTT. This gives the protein CASSASGGVTGELFF.

The rearrangement uses TRBV27 and TRBJ2-1; 9 bases align to TRBD2. V lost 6 bases to trimming and J lost 9 bases; unmatched junction nucleotides: 12. The CDR3 consists of 15 residues. The germline gives CDR1 MNHEY, CDR2 SMNVEV (reference sequence). Here the CDR3 DNA reads TGTGCCAGCAGGTCTCCAGCGGGGGGCTATTTTGAGCAGTTCTTC. Protein product: CASRSPAGGYFEQFF.

CDR3 nucleotides: TGTGCCAGCTCGCGCCACAGCGCTTCCTATAATTCACCCCTCCACTTT. Amino acid sequence: CASSRHSASYNSPLHF. The chain joins TRBV18 to TRBJ1-6; D uncertain. Germline loops: CDR1 KGHSH, CDR2 LQKENI. V was shortened by 6 bases and J by 1 base, with 13 bases between the two germline ends. This CDR3 is built from 16 residues.

V and J are TRBV25-1 and TRBJ2-3; D ambiguous. Trimming took 1 base from V and 1 from J, leaving 3 bases between them. The CDR3 loop spans 13 amino acids. Germline V gene sequence: CDR1 MGHDK, CDR2 SYGVNS. CDR3 sequence reads: CASSELGTDTQYF. CDR3 nucleotides: TGTGCCAGCAGTGAATTAGGCACAGATACGCAGTATTTT.

The chain recombines TRBV7-2 with TRBJ1-1, with D uncertain. CDR1 is SGHTA and CDR2 is FQGNSA in the germline V gene. Trimming cost V 3 bases and J 1 base, with 3 bases left between them. The CDR3 runs to 12 residues. CDR3 protein: CASSLWNTEAFF. The CDR3 bases are TGTGCCAGCAGCTTGTGGAACACTGAAGCTTTCTTT.

V is TRBV4-2 and J is TRBJ1-5, with no clear D. Looked up from germline, CDR1 is LGHNA and CDR2 is YNFKEQ. Between the trimmed V and J ends, which lost 0 bases and 8 bases, there was a span of 8 bases. There are 13 residues in the CDR3. The CDR3 spells CASSQEGGKPQHF. In DNA form, the CDR3 reads TGTGCCAGCAGCCAAGAAGGTGGAAAGCCCCAGCATTTT.

The J gene is TRBJ2-1, the V gene TRBV5-1, with 8 bases identical to TRBD1. J was trimmed by 4 bases and V by 0 bases; bases with no gene match: 3. This CDR3 spans 15 amino acids. Germline CDR1 SGHRS, CDR2 YFSETQ. CDR3 nucleotides: TGCGCCAGCAGCTTGGGGGGACAGGAGTACAATGAGCAGTTCTTC. Its protein product is CASSLGGQEYNEQFF. Combining the CDR3 with reference TRBV5-1 and TRBJ2-1 gives the whole variable domain KAGVTQTPRYLIKTRGQQVTLSCSPISGHRSVSWYQQTPGQGLQFLFEYFSETQRNKGNFPGRFSGRQFSNSRSEMNVSTLELGDSALYLCASSLGGQEYNEQFFGPGTRLTVL.

This clone has a single count. V and J are TRBV4-1 and TRBJ2-7; D possibly corresponds to TRBD2 (5 bases). The CDR3 has 13 residues. In germline, CDR1 is MGHRA, CDR2 YSYEKL. The ends were cut back, 4 bases at V and 0 bases at J, with 7 bases in the middle. The CDR3 is CASSPRVSYEQYF. CDR3 DNA sequence: TGCGCCAGCAGCCCGAGGGTCTCCTACGAGCAGTACTTC.

V gene TRBV5-1 combines with J gene TRBJ2-1; a possible D gene is TRBD2 (6 bases). Germline loops: CDR1 SGHRS, CDR2 YFSETQ. CDR3 length equals 14 residues. V dropped 4 bases and J dropped 5 bases, with 13 bases sitting between them. CDR3 nucleotide sequence: TGCGCCAGCAGCCGGAGGGGCGGGAACAATGAGCAGTTCTTC. Its translation is CASSRRGGNNEQFF. The full variable domain, with the rest looked up from reference TRBV5-1 and TRBJ2-1, is KAGVTQTPRYLIKTRGQQVTLSCSPISGHRSVSWYQQTPGQGLQFLFEYFSETQRNKGNFPGRFSGRQFSNSRSEMNVSTLELGDSALYLCASSRRGGNNEQFFGPGTRLTVL.